The 26 T cell receptor beta chains below come from one sample, sequenced in a study of T cell repertoires in cytomegalovirus infection. Each CDR3 protein gets one entry after TCRdb re-called the reads with MiXCR. The sample contains about 600,000 distinct CDR3 sequences, 20% to 25% of which appear only once. Sample: CD8+ T cells from PBMCs. These receptors were collected from a human donor in good health (CMV status not recorded). Some clones in this sample may be carry-over from other donors' samples.

This clonotype was detected ten times or more. The chain couples TRBV4-1 to TRBJ2-7; D possibly corresponds to TRBD1 (5 bases). This CDR3 has 15 residues. V was cut by 4 bases and J by 3 bases, with 16 bases left in between. The germline V gene encodes CDR1 MGHRA and CDR2 YSYEKL. This CDR3 is CASSLRLDRLYEQYF. The CDR3 DNA follows: TGCGCCAGCAGCCTCAGGCTCGACAGACTCTACGAGCAGTACTTC.

This clonotype has just a few counts. V gene TRBV14 combines with J gene TRBJ2-7; the D is unclear. This CDR3 is built from 15 residues. Germline V CDR1 and CDR2: SGHDN, FVKESK. The CDR3 coding sequence is TGTGCCAGCAGTCAAGCCCTAAAATACTCCTACGAGCAGTACGTC. This encodes CASSQALKYSYEQYV.

This clonotype was detected a few times. V gene TRBV6-2 or TRBV6-3 combines with J gene TRBJ2-2; 8 nucleotides match TRBD2. The CDR3 is made up of 14 amino acids. The germline gives CDR1 MNHEY, CDR2 SVGEGT. V gave up 6 bases and J gave up 6 bases; unmatched junction bases: 6. DNA of the CDR3: TGTGCCAGCAGGGCCCGGGGGGGGCCCGGGGAGCTGTTTTTT. It specifies CASRARGGPGELFF.

This clonotype was counted many times. The junction departs from the called germline gene at one end, perhaps through a read error. The CDR3 protein is CASSYQGSGELFF. The CDR3 DNA reads as TGTGCTAGCAGTTATCAGGGGTCCGGGGAGCTGTTTTTT. The chain carries TRBV7-7 and TRBJ2-2, with a weak D call TRBD1 (6 bases). The V gene's germline CDR1 is SSHAT and CDR2 FNYEAQ (reference sequence). The CDR3 sequence is 13 residues long.

This chain links TRBV7-9 with TRBJ2-7; 8 bases align to TRBD1. Germline CDR1 is SEHNR and CDR2 is FQNEAQ (reference sequence). This CDR3 is 14 amino acids long. Unmatched junction bases numbered 5, after V lost 5 bases and J lost 2 bases. CDR3 sequence reads: CASSTPGGPYEQYF. For the CDR3, the DNA is TGTGCCAGCAGCACCCCAGGGGGCCCCTACGAGCAGTACTTC.

V usage is TRBV28 and J usage is TRBJ2-1; tentatively, D is TRBD1 (5 bases). Trimming stripped 6 bases from V and 9 bases from J, with 15 bases between. The CDR3 runs to 13 residues. Germline lookup yields CDR1 MDHEN and CDR2 SYDVKM. CDR3 protein: CASSSEDTGEQFF. CDR3 nucleotides: TGTGCCAGCAGCTCCGAGGACACGGGTGAGCAGTTCTTC. The entire variable domain, with the rest obtained from reference TRBV28 and TRBJ2-1, is as follows: DVKVTQSSRYLVKRTGEKVFLECVQDMDHENMFWYRQDPGLGLRLIYFSYDVKMKEKGDIPEGYSVSREKKERFSLILESASTNQTSMYLCASSSEDTGEQFFGPGTRLTVL.

In its sample, this clonotype was seen many times. V and J are TRBV27 and TRBJ2-1; TRBD1 is a possible D gene (6 bases). CDR3 length equals 14 residues. Trimming took off 7 bases at V and 1 base at J, with 11 bases between the two ends. The germline V gene encodes CDR1 MNHEY and CDR2 SMNVEV (reference sequence). CDR3 sequence reads: CASIKQGSYNEQFF. CDR3 DNA: TGTGCCAGCATCAAACAGGGTTCCTACAATGAGCAGTTCTTC.

In its sample, this clonotype was seen a few times. CDR3 residues: CASSSDSREQYF. CDR3 sequence (DNA): TGTGCCAGCAGCTCGGACTCGCGGGAGCAGTACTTC. The chain links TRBV7-9 to TRBJ2-7; possible D gene TRBD2, 5 bases. The germline V gene has CDR1 SEHNR and CDR2 FQNEAQ (reference sequence). The V end was cut by 4 bases, the J end by 7 bases, with 11 bases between. This CDR3 region has 12 residues.

This clonotype turned up a few times. The V call is TRBV19, the J call TRBJ1-6; D unresolved. The length of the CDR3 is 12 residues. Trimming shortened V by 4 bases and J by 9 bases, and 7 bases separated the two germline ends. Germline V lookup: CDR1 LNHDA, CDR2 SQIVND (reference sequence). The CDR3 region is CASSTLRSPLHF. CDR3 nucleotide sequence: TGTGCCAGTAGTACCCTCCGTTCACCCCTCCACTTT.

This chain links TRBV11-3 with TRBJ2-1; D not certain. The germline V gene has CDR1 SGHNT and CDR2 YENEEA. Deletions cut 5 bases from V and 8 bases from J, with 13 bases between. CDR3 length: 13 residues. The CDR3 protein is CASSLKGNDEQFF. The CDR3, as DNA: TGTGCCAGCAGCCTTAAGGGTAACGATGAGCAGTTCTTC.

The CDR3 region has the DNA TGCAGTGCTGACGGGCATGGACAGGGGCGAAACACCATATATTTT. Translation gives CSADGHGQGRNTIYF. V and J are TRBV20-1 and TRBJ1-3; 9 nucleotides agree with TRBD1. Germline lookup yields CDR1 DFQATT and CDR2 SNEGSKA (reference sequence). The CDR3 runs to 15 residues. V gave up 5 bases and J gave up 5 bases; unmatched junction bases: 10.

In this sample, this clonotype turned up a few times. The V and J genes are TRBV20-1 and TRBJ2-1; unclear D gene. This CDR3 contains 15 residues. V shed 0 bases and J shed 3 bases, with 12 bases lying between them. Germline V CDR1 and CDR2: DFQATT, SNEGSKA (reference sequence). This CDR3 reads CSARDSLVIYNEQFF. The CDR3 DNA sequence: TGCAGTGCTAGAGATAGTTTAGTGATCTACAATGAGCAGTTCTTC.

The V gene is TRBV28, the J gene TRBJ2-3; unclear D gene. CDR1 is MDHEN, CDR2 SYDVKM, per germline. The CDR3 has 16 residues. V lost 3 bases and J 4 bases, leaving 17 bases between the germline ends. The CDR3: CASSLGDALVADTQYF. CDR3 DNA: TGTGCCAGCAGTTTGGGCGACGCATTAGTCGCAGATACGCAGTATTTT.

In regard to this clonotype: This clone may be a read error of a much larger clone one base away. This chain uses TRBV7-6 with TRBJ1-1; no reliable D call. The germline CDR1 and CDR2 sequences are SGHVS and FNYEAQ. This CDR3 spans 16 amino acids. As DNA, the CDR3 is TGTGTCAGCAGCCCTACGACACTCGGCATGAACACTGAAGCTTTCTTT. It is translated as CVSSPTTLGMNTEAFF.

This clonotype showed up just once. CDR3 in amino acids: CASIVDRPSEAFF. The CDR3 coding sequence is TGTGCCAGCATCGTTGACAGGCCTTCCGAAGCTTTCTTT. The chain employs TRBV7-9 and TRBJ1-1, with a weak D call TRBD1 (6 bases). V lost 7 bases, J lost 8 bases, and 17 bases lay in between. Per the germline V gene, CDR1 is SEHNR and CDR2 is FQNEAQ (reference sequence). The CDR3 is 13 amino acids.

This chain uses TRBV29-1 with TRBJ2-1; 11 bases are shared with TRBD2. With 0 bases clipped from V and 5 bases from J, the junction kept 6 bases outside the gene matches. Germline V CDR1 and CDR2: SQVTM, ANQGSEA. The CDR3 runs to 16 residues. The DNA for the CDR3 is TGCAGCGTTGAAGAGGCTAGCGGGGGGTGGGACAATGAGCAGTTCTTC. Protein product: CSVEEASGGWDNEQFF.

The chain employs TRBV20-1 and TRBJ2-1; TRBD2 matches 11 bases. The J segment lost 7 bases and the V segment lost 3 bases, leaving 11 bases of the junction unmatched. The CDR3 totals 16 residues. Germline V lookup: CDR1 DFQATT, CDR2 SNEGSKA (reference sequence). Here the CDR3 DNA reads TGCAGTGCTAGCGGTTGGAGTAGCGGGGGGGTTAATGAGCAGTTCTTC. This sequence encodes CSASGWSSGGVNEQFF.

This clonotype was seen only once. The chain combines TRBV20-1 with TRBJ2-7; the D gene could be TRBD1 or TRBD2 (5 bases each). CDR3 size: 14 residues. Germline CDR1 DFQATT, CDR2 SNEGSKA (reference sequence). Trimming shortened V by 3 bases and J by 2 bases, and 14 bases separated the two germline ends. The DNA for the CDR3 is TGCAGTGCTAGGAGGCGGGCAGGGCCCTACGAGCAGTACGTC. This encodes CSARRRAGPYEQYV.

Worth noting for this clonotype: An end of the junction does not agree with germline; a read error may underlie this. The chain uses TRBV7-9 and TRBJ2-3; unclear D gene. Germline V gene sequence: CDR1 SEHNR, CDR2 FQNEAQ (reference sequence). There are 14 residues in the CDR3. This CDR3 is CVSSLLRFADTQYF. The CDR3 bases are TGTGTCAGCAGCTTACTGAGGTTCGCAGATACGCAGTATTTT.

This clonotype was found a few times. The rearrangement joins TRBV13 to TRBJ2-3; D may be TRBD2 (5 bases). Germline V gives CDR1 PRHDT, CDR2 FYEKMQ (reference sequence). The V end was cut by 1 base, the J end by 1 base, with 15 bases between. This CDR3 has 17 amino acids. The CDR3: CASSLVRAEARTDTQYF. CDR3 sequence (DNA): TGTGCCAGCAGCTTAGTTCGAGCGGAGGCCCGCACAGATACGCAGTATTTT.

This clonotype came up many times. The V and J genes are TRBV7-3 and TRBJ2-1; 10 bases match TRBD2. CDR1 is SGHTA and CDR2 is FQGTGA in the germline V gene. J gave up 5 bases and V 0 bases, and 7 bases lay outside the gene matches. The CDR3 has 17 residues. CDR3 sequence reads: CASSLTSAGGQNNEQFF. The DNA of the CDR3 is TGTGCCAGCAGCTTAACGTCAGCGGGGGGGCAAAACAATGAGCAGTTCTTC.

This clonotype came up many times. V usage is TRBV7-9 and J usage is TRBJ2-1; the D call may be TRBD1 or TRBD2 (5 bases each). The length of the CDR3 is 13 residues. CDR1 and CDR2 from the germline V gene are SEHNR and FQNEAQ (reference sequence). V lost 7 bases, J lost 7 bases, and 14 bases lay in between. The CDR3, as DNA: TGTGCCAGCACCCCGGGGCCCGGGAATGAGCAGTTCTTC. Translated: CASTPGPGNEQFF.

The J gene is TRBJ1-5, the V gene TRBV29-1; a weak D match, TRBD1 (6 bases). V was pared by 4 bases and J by 2 bases, with 12 bases between. The CDR3 totals 14 residues. Germline loops: CDR1 SQVTM, CDR2 ANQGSEA. This CDR3 reads CSVVLEGGNQPQHF. CDR3 nucleotides: TGCAGCGTTGTTCTGGAGGGGGGCAATCAGCCCCAGCATTTT.

In its sample, this clonotype was seen many times. The chain is built from TRBV6-6 and TRBJ2-7; D ambiguous. The CDR3 loop spans 16 amino acids. The V end was cut by 7 bases, the J end by 4 bases, with 23 bases between. The germline V gene encodes CDR1 MNHNY and CDR2 SVGAGI (reference sequence). CDR3 nucleotides: TGTGCCAGCACTGAGGCCTTTGGCGAAAAAGGGTACGAGCAGTACGTC. Protein product: CASTEAFGEKGYEQYV.

This chain connects TRBV5-5 to TRBJ2-7; 8 nucleotides match TRBD1. CDR3 length equals 14 residues. Trimming cost V 0 bases and J 3 bases; bases outside gene matches: 2. Germline V gene data show CDR1 as SGHKS and CDR2 as YYEKEE (reference sequence). The CDR3 DNA reads TGTGCCAGCAGCTTGGAAACAGGGGGCTACGAGCAGTACTTC. Amino acids: CASSLETGGYEQYF.

The chain joins TRBV6-5 to TRBJ2-1; 7 bases fit TRBD1. There are 14 residues in the CDR3. V gave up 7 bases and J gave up 4 bases; unmatched junction bases: 7. Germline V CDR1 and CDR2: MNHEY, SVGAGI. The CDR3 is CASTNRGPYNEQFF. The CDR3 DNA reads as TGTGCCAGCACCAACAGGGGACCTTACAATGAGCAGTTCTTC.